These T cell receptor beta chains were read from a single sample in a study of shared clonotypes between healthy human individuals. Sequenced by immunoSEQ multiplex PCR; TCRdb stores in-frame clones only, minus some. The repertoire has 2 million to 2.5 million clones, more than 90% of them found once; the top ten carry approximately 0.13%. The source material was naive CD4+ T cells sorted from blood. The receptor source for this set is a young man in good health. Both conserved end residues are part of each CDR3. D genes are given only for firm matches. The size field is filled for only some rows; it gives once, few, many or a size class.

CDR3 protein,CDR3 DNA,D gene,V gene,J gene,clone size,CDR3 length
CASSGDRQETQYF,TGTGCCAGCAGCGGGGACAGGCAAGAGACCCAGTACTTC,TRBD1,TRBV9,TRBJ2-5,.,13
CASSLEQGVRLNTEAFF,TGTGCCAGCAGCTTGGAACAGGGGGTACGCTTAAACACTGAAGCTTTCTTT,TRBD1,TRBV5-8,TRBJ1-1,.,17
CAWSVGGAWGEKLFF,TGTGCCTGGAGTGTAGGAGGGGCGTGGGGGGAAAAACTGTTTTTT,.,TRBV30,TRBJ1-4,.,15
CASSRKDDTEQFF,TGTGCCAGCTCCCGAAAAGACGACACCGAGCAGTTCTTC,.,TRBV18,TRBJ2-1,.,13
CASSPRTGGGLDTQYF,TGTGCCAGCAGCCCGAGGACAGGGGGTGGATTAGATACGCAGTATTTT,TRBD1,TRBV11-3,TRBJ2-3,.,16
CASSQAGTEQYF,TGTGCCAGCAGCCAGGCAGGGACCGAGCAGTACTTC,.,TRBV11-2,TRBJ2-7,once,12
CASSPRTGDTEAFF,TGCGCCAGCAGCCCCAGGACCGGAGACACTGAAGCTTTCTTT,.,TRBV5-1,TRBJ1-1,.,14
CASSPGQTASGNTIYF,TGTGCCAGCAGCCCGGGACAAACCGCCTCTGGAAACACCATATATTTT,.,TRBV7-3,TRBJ1-3,.,16
CASSEDLDYEQYF,TGTGCCAGCAGTGAAGATTTGGACTACGAGCAGTACTTC,.,TRBV25-1,TRBJ2-7,.,13
CASSDWISQPQHF,TGTGCCAGCAGTGATTGGATTTCCCAGCCCCAGCATTTT,.,TRBV2,TRBJ1-5,.,13
CASSSSGQGGTEAFF,TGCGCCAGCAGCTCCTCCGGACAGGGGGGCACTGAAGCTTTCTTT,TRBD1,TRBV5-1,TRBJ1-1,.,15
CASSYRFPSSYNEQFF,TGTGCCAGCAGCTATCGTTTTCCTAGCTCCTACAATGAGCAGTTCTTC,.,TRBV7-9,TRBJ2-1,.,16
CASSHPQGSNSPLHF,TGTGCCAGCAGCCACCCACAAGGGAGCAATTCACCCCTCCACTTT,.,TRBV14,TRBJ1-6,few,15
CAIGLAGSTGELFF,TGTGCCATCGGACTAGCGGGAAGTACCGGGGAGCTGTTTTTT,TRBD2,TRBV10-3,TRBJ2-2,.,14
CASSLVGYGYTF,TGTGCCAGCAGCTTGGTAGGCTATGGCTACACCTTC,.,TRBV5-4,TRBJ1-2,.,12
CASSEDRGNTIYF,TGTGCCAGCAGTGAGGACAGAGGAAACACCATATATTTT,.,TRBV2,TRBJ1-3,.,13
CASSVTVQGGNEKLFF,TGTGCCAGCAGCGTGACAGTTCAGGGCGGGAATGAAAAACTGTTTTTT,.,TRBV5-5,TRBJ1-4,.,16
CASSFGSLGNGYTF,TGTGCCAGCAGCTTTGGGAGTTTGGGAAACGGCTACACCTTC,.,TRBV11-2,TRBJ1-2,.,14
CASSPRRLAVTDTQYF,TGTGCCAGCAGTCCACGCCGGCTAGCGGTCACAGATACGCAGTATTTT,TRBD2,TRBV7-9,TRBJ2-3,.,16
CAGRQGAYEQYF,TGTGCCGGTAGACAGGGGGCCTACGAGCAGTACTTC,TRBD1,TRBV2,TRBJ2-7,.,12
CASSPGTSGIYEQYF,TGTGCCAGCTCACCCGGGACTAGCGGCATCTACGAGCAGTACTTC,TRBD2,TRBV18,TRBJ2-7,once,15
CSVEGPDRKAFF,TGCAGCGTTGAAGGCCCGGACAGAAAAGCTTTCTTT,.,TRBV29-1,TRBJ1-1,.,12